Following are 25 T cell receptor beta chains from one sample sequenced in a study of cytomegalovirus exposure and HLA in healthy donors. The PCR was carried out with 60 Vbeta primers and 13 Jbeta primers. The repertoire was sequenced with immunoSEQ multiplex PCR; TCRdb's copy has only in-frame clones and lacks some. The data show over 120,000 clones, 65% to 85% seen once. Input material: PBMCs. All receptors derive from a man aged 45-60 years in good health and CMV-seronegative.

This chain connects TRBV5-6 to TRBJ1-1, with D possibly matching TRBD1 (5 bases). The germline V gene has CDR1 SGHDT and CDR2 YYEEEE. The CDR3 loop spans 13 amino acids. V gave up 2 bases and J gave up 11 bases, with 16 bases separating them. Here the CDR3 DNA reads TGTGCCAGCAGCTTCGCCCAGGGAGGGTGGGCTTTCTTT. It yields the protein CASSFAQGGWAFF.

In the case of this clone: The same CDR3 can be traced to other DNA sequences in this sample. The chain has TRBV18 and TRBJ1-3; 9 bases are a match to TRBD1. V gave up 6 bases and J gave up 3 bases; unmatched junction bases: 6. The CDR3 spans 15 residues. Looked up from germline, CDR1 is KGHSH and CDR2 is LQKENI. The CDR3 region is CASSPGQGYGNTIYF. In DNA, the CDR3 is TGTGCCAGCTCCCCAGGACAGGGGTATGGAAACACCATATATTTT.

The chain uses TRBV5-1 and TRBJ1-6; D remains ambiguous. V was pared by 2 bases and J by 7 bases, with 13 bases between. This CDR3 comprises 15 residues. The V gene's germline CDR1 is SGHRS and CDR2 YFSETQ. The CDR3 region has the DNA TGCGCCAGCAGCTTCACCACGCCGGGGAATTCACCCCTCCACTTT. Encoded protein: CASSFTTPGNSPLHF.

The V call is TRBV27, the J call TRBJ2-7, with a tentative D call TRBD2 (5 bases). CDR1 is MNHEY, CDR2 SMNVEV, per germline (reference sequence). Trimming left V 4 bases short and J 2 bases short, with 9 bases between. The CDR3 extends over 13 amino acids. The CDR3 DNA sequence: TGTGCCAGCAGTTCTCCAGCGGCCTACGAGCAGTACTTC. This encodes CASSSPAAYEQYF.

The chain combines TRBV7-9 with TRBJ1-1, with TRBD1 identical over 9 bases. The CDR3 runs to 14 residues. The V segment lost 3 bases and the J segment 5 bases; nucleotides outside the gene matches: 4. CDR1 is SEHNR, CDR2 FQNEAQ, per germline (reference sequence). The CDR3 spells CASSFLQGATEAFF. In DNA, the CDR3 is TGTGCCAGCAGCTTTTTACAGGGGGCTACTGAAGCTTTCTTT. Based on the CDR3 plus reference TRBV7-9 and TRBJ1-1, the full variable domain is DTGVSQNPRHKITKRGQNVTFRCDPISEHNRLYWYRQTLGQGPEFLTYFQNEAQLEKSRLLSDRFSAERPKGSFSTLEIQRTEQGDSAMYLCASSFLQGATEAFFGQGTRLTVV.

The chain joins TRBV7-2 to TRBJ2-1; D remains unclear. The V and J ends lost 1 base and 6 bases respectively, with 13 bases between them. Germline V lookup: CDR1 SGHTA, CDR2 FQGNSA. The CDR3 is made up of 15 amino acids. CDR3 coding DNA: TGTGCCAGCAGCTTAGAGATGCTAGGCCTCAATGAGCAGTTCTTC. It yields the protein CASSLEMLGLNEQFF.

This clone was seen just once. V and J are TRBV2 and TRBJ2-2; D remains ambiguous. Germline lookup yields CDR1 SNHLY and CDR2 FYNNEI. The CDR3 is 11 amino acids. The V end was cut by 8 bases, the J end by 4 bases, with 5 bases between. The CDR3 DNA reads TGTGCCAGCTCAGGCACCGGGGAGCTGTTTTTT. Its translation is CASSGTGELFF.

The genes are TRBV6-4 and TRBJ2-1, with TRBD2 matching over 8 bases. V gave up 2 bases and J gave up 3 bases; unmatched junction bases: 6. This CDR3 region has 16 residues. Germline V gene data show CDR1 as MRHNA and CDR2 as SNTAGT. This chain's CDR3 is CASSDAGTSIYNEQFF. The DNA of the CDR3 is TGTGCCAGCAGTGACGCCGGGACTAGTATCTACAATGAGCAGTTCTTC.

The rearrangement joins TRBV11-3 to TRBJ1-1; D is unresolved. Trimming cost V 5 bases and J 1 base, with 8 bases left between them. This CDR3 comprises 13 residues. Germline V gives CDR1 SGHNT, CDR2 YENEEA. The CDR3, as DNA: TGTGCCAGCAGCAATCCGGGGAACACTGAAGCTTTCTTT. This encodes CASSNPGNTEAFF.

The chain has TRBV4-1 and TRBJ2-7, with TRBD2 identical over 7 bases. Germline V gives CDR1 MGHRA, CDR2 YSYEKL. CDR3 length: 14 residues. The V gene end was trimmed by 1 base and the J gene end by 6 bases; junction bases not matched to a gene: 6. The CDR3 bases are TGCGCCAGCAGCCAAGCCCCGGGGGGATCCGAGCAGTACTTC. Translating gives CASSQAPGGSEQYF.

The V and J genes are TRBV7-9 and TRBJ2-2; tentative D call: TRBD2 (6 bases). CDR3 length: 16 residues. V lost 4 bases and J lost 5, with 17 bases in between. The germline V gene encodes CDR1 SEHNR and CDR2 FQNEAQ (reference sequence). Here the CDR3 DNA reads TGTGCCAGCAGCTCAAATGAGGCGGGACGGACCGGGGAGCTGTTTTTT. It translates to CASSSNEAGRTGELFF. Variable domain in full (rest from reference TRBV7-9 and TRBJ2-2): DTGVSQNPRHKITKRGQNVTFRCDPISEHNRLYWYRQTLGQGPEFLTYFQNEAQLEKSRLLSDRFSAERPKGSFSTLEIQRTEQGDSAMYLCASSSNEAGRTGELFFGEGSRLTVL.

This sequence joins TRBV11-1 and TRBJ2-6; tentatively, D is TRBD1 (5 bases). V was clipped by 1 base and J by 2 bases, with 6 bases between them. This CDR3 comprises 15 residues. Germline-derived CDR1 and CDR2 are SGHAT and FQDESV (reference sequence). CDR3 DNA sequence: TGTGCCAGCAGCTTAGGGGGCGCTGGGGCCAACGTCCTGACTTTC. Amino acids: CASSLGGAGANVLTF.

The rearrangement joins TRBV13 to TRBJ2-3, with TRBD2 matching 7 bases. Losses at the gene ends were 1 base for V and 5 bases for J; bases not matched to a gene: 18. The CDR3 sequence is 19 residues long. Per germline, CDR1 PRHDT and CDR2 FYEKMQ (reference sequence). The CDR3: CASSLEGYAGTGRRDTQYF. The CDR3 region has the DNA TGTGCCAGCAGCTTAGAGGGGTACGCCGGGACCGGGAGGAGAGATACGCAGTATTTT.

The chain employs TRBV14 and TRBJ2-7, with D possibly TRBD2 on 5 matching bases. There are 14 residues in the CDR3. Trimming shortened V by 3 bases and J by 3 bases, and 12 bases separated the two germline ends. In germline, CDR1 is SGHDN, CDR2 FVKESK. CDR3 DNA sequence: TGTGCCAGCAGCCAGAGGGAAGCGAACTACGAGCAGTACTTC. Its protein is CASSQREANYEQYF.

The chain joins TRBV5-1 to TRBJ2-7, with D maybe TRBD2 (5 bases). Trimming removed 5 bases at V and 1 base at J, with 16 bases between. The germline CDR1 and CDR2 sequences are SGHRS and YFSETQ. This CDR3 spans 15 amino acids. The CDR3 reads CASRRALTGSYEQYF. In DNA, the CDR3 is TGCGCCAGCAGGAGGGCCCTTACGGGATCCTACGAGCAGTACTTC.

The chain carries TRBV5-6 and TRBJ2-2; D perhaps matches TRBD2 (6 bases). The CDR3 spans 15 residues. The germline CDR1 and CDR2 sequences are SGHDT and YYEEEE. With 2 bases removed from V and 2 bases from J, the gap between germline ends came to 10 bases. The CDR3 protein is CASSFAGLNTGELFF. CDR3 in DNA: TGTGCCAGCAGCTTCGCGGGGCTCAACACCGGGGAGCTGTTTTTT.

The V and J genes are TRBV5-6 and TRBJ1-1, with TRBD1 matching 7 bases. Germline CDR1 SGHDT, CDR2 YYEEEE. The CDR3 runs to 16 residues. The ends lost 4 bases at V and 6 bases at J; junction bases unmatched: 15. CDR3 bases: TGTGCCAGCAGCCCCTACCCGACAGGGAGAGAGGCTGAAGCTTTCTTT. Translating gives CASSPYPTGREAEAFF.

The V call is TRBV28, the J call TRBJ2-1, with a weak D call TRBD2 (6 bases). The V end was cut by 6 bases, the J end by 9 bases, with 21 bases between. The germline V gene encodes CDR1 MDHEN and CDR2 SYDVKM. The CDR3 spans 15 residues. CDR3 sequence reads: CASSPPPGGGGEQFF. The CDR3 nucleotides are TGTGCCAGCAGCCCTCCCCCCGGGGGAGGAGGTGAGCAGTTCTTC.

The rearrangement uses TRBV5-1 and TRBJ2-7; 9 bases are a match to TRBD1. V was clipped by 4 bases and J by 3 bases; unmatched bases: 5. Per the germline V gene, CDR1 is SGHRS and CDR2 is YFSETQ. This CDR3 is 14 amino acids long. CDR3: CASSRAGQGYEQYF. The CDR3 bases are TGCGCCAGCAGCCGGGCGGGACAGGGCTACGAGCAGTACTTC.

This clone has a handful of counts. The chain recombines TRBV7-6 with TRBJ2-3; no firm D call. The CDR3 has 13 residues. Looked up from germline, CDR1 is SGHVS and CDR2 is FNYEAQ. Trimming cost V 3 bases and J 0 bases, with 4 bases left between them. CDR3 region: CASSFGSTDTQYF. The CDR3 nucleotides read TGTGCCAGCAGCTTTGGCAGCACAGATACGCAGTATTTT.

The gene calls are TRBV18 and TRBJ2-6; D call uncertain. Germline CDR1 KGHSH, CDR2 LQKENI. Trimming left V 3 bases short and J 4 bases short, with 10 bases between. The CDR3 loop spans 15 amino acids. The chain's CDR3 is CASSPYMSGANVLTF. In nucleotides, the CDR3 is TGTGCCAGCTCACCTTACATGTCGGGGGCCAACGTCCTGACTTTC.

The chain joins TRBV7-6 to TRBJ1-3, with 7 positions matching TRBD1. CDR1 is SGHVS and CDR2 is FNYEAQ in the germline V gene. J lost 4 bases, V lost 8 bases, and 14 bases had no gene match. The length of the CDR3 is 16 residues. In nucleotides, the CDR3 is TGTGCCAGCGCAATAGGGTCAGGGGGGCGAGGAAACACCATATATTTT. Amino acid sequence: CASAIGSGGRGNTIYF.

In its sample, this clone was seen a few times. In the same sample, other DNA sequences code for this CDR3. The V gene is TRBV15, the J gene TRBJ1-1, with D possibly matching TRBD1 (5 bases). V lost 5 bases and J 3 bases, leaving 7 bases between the germline ends. This CDR3 contains 12 residues. Germline V gene sequence: CDR1 LNHNV, CDR2 YYDKDF (reference sequence). As DNA, the CDR3 is TGTGCCACCAGCGCAGGGTACACTGAAGCTTTCTTT. It is translated as CATSAGYTEAFF.

V and J are TRBV5-1 and TRBJ2-1; no clear D gene. V lost 1 base and J lost 10, with 9 bases in between. The germline CDR1 and CDR2 sequences are SGHRS and YFSETQ. This CDR3 is built from 12 residues. CDR3 nucleotides: TGCGCCAGCAGCTTGTCTAACGTCGAGCAGTTCTTC. Protein sequence: CASSLSNVEQFF.

The chain is built from TRBV4-2 and TRBJ1-1; a weak D match, TRBD1 (5 bases). The V end was cut by 4 bases, the J end by 1 base, with 13 bases between. CDR1 and CDR2 from the germline V gene are LGHNA and YNFKEQ. CDR3 length: 15 residues. Written as DNA, the CDR3 is TGTGCCAGCAGCCTTTCCCCGACAGAGAACACTGAAGCTTTCTTT. Its protein is CASSLSPTENTEAFF.